This TCR beta chain is from a study of CD8+ T cells in alopecia areata. Details on this clone: The target antigen is unknown.

This CDR3 spans 12 amino acids. V dropped 7 bases and J dropped 0 bases, with 8 bases sitting between them. Per the germline V gene, CDR1 is SQVTM and CDR2 is ANQGSEA. Sequencing used cDNA as its template, made by extracting RNA and reverse transcribing it. TCRdb's table, derived via immunoSEQ multiplex PCR, lists solely in-frame clones and lacks some. The profile shows 130,000 or so clones, over 60% of them singletons. Treatment: oral pan-JAK inhibitor, 5-10 mg twice daily. Findings and limits, study-wide: Among the top 100, expanded CD8+ clones, as well as scalp clonality, were significantly decreased by tofacitinib.

Sequencing was performed on CD4+ T cells sorted from blood, taken at week 4, from a patient treated with tofacitinib. This clonotype originated in a human donor with alopecia areata. The V gene is TRBV29-1, the J gene TRBJ2-3, with D possibly TRBD1 on 5 matching bases. The CDR3 DNA is TGCAGCGCACAGGATAGCACAGATACGCAGTATTTT. Residues: CSAQDSTDTQYF.